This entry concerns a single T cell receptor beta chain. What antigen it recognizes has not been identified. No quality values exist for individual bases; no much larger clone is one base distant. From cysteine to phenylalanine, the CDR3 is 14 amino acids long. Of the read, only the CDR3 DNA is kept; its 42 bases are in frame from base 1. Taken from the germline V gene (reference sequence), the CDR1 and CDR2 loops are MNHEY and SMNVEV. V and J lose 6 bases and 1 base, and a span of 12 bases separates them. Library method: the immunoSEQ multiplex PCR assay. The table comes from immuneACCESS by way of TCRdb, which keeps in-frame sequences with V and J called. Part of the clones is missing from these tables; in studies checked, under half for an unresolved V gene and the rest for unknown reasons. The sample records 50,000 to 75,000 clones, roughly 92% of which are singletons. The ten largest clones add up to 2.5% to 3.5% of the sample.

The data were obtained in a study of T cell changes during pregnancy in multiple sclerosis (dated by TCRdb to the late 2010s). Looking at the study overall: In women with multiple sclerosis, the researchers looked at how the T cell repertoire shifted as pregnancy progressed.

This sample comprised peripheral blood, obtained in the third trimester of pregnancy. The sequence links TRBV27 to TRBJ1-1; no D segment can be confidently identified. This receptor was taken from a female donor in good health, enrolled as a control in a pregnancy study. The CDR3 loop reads CASRTGLGNTEAFF. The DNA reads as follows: TGTGCCAGCAGAACGGGGTTGGGGAACACTGAAGCTTTCTTT.